This T cell receptor beta chain was identified during a study of radiotherapy plus CTLA-4 blockade in lung cancer. On the study more broadly: In approximately 17% of patients, objective responses were seen; roughly 30% had disease control. Study results and limitations: TCR clones originating in tumors grew in number in blood after radiotherapy plus ipilimumab. Reportedly, early blood T cell clone dynamics best predicted response, with interferon-beta.

V was pared by 0 bases and J by 2 bases, with 11 bases of the junction left unmatched. CDR3 length equals 20 residues. Germline CDR1 and CDR2: MGHRA and YSYEKL. A note on this clone: No antigen is known for it.

CTLA-4 blockade using ipilimumab, together with focal radiation, was received by patients with chemo-refractory metastatic non-small-cell lung cancer. Measured with immunoSEQ multiplex PCR; TCRdb has only the in-frame clones, and not every one. The data hold roughly 80,000 clones, with around 76% observed a single time. The TCR sequence derives from a human donor with non-small cell lung cancer who had a partial response to radiotherapy plus ipilimumab. Some clones in this sample may be carry-over from other donors' samples. The chain carries TRBV4-1 and TRBJ2-6; TRBD1 matches 9 bases. This sample comprised peripheral blood, obtained from a patient treated with radiotherapy plus ipilimumab. The chain's CDR3 is CASSQDGSLGQGAGANVLTF. CDR3 coding DNA: TGCGCCAGCAGCCAAGACGGCTCTTTGGGACAGGGCGCTGGGGCCAACGTCCTGACTTTC.